The rows below give T cell receptor beta chains drawn from one sample of a study of spatial heterogeneity in lung cancer. TCRdb itself ran the 5' RACE reads through MiXCR, one entry per CDR3 protein. This repertoire shows tens of thousands of distinct CDR3 sequences, roughly 13% found once; its top ten account for around 4.3%. This specimen was PBMCs, taken at surgery. The receptor source for this set is a male donor with early-stage non-small cell lung cancer. CDR3s include the opening cysteine and the closing phenylalanine or tryptophan. D genes are given only for firm matches. Clone size appears in some rows only: once, few, many, or a class for an expanded clone.

v_gene: TRBV25-1; abundance: few; j_gene: TRBJ2-1; d_gene: TRBD2; CDR3nt: TGTGCCAGCAGTGAATGGGGGGGAGTTGGAGAGCAGTTCTTC; CDR3aa: CASSEWGGVGEQFF
v_gene: TRBV6-6; abundance: many; j_gene: TRBJ2-5; d_gene: TRBD2; CDR3nt: TGTGCCAGCAGAACCCTGGGACCGCGGGGGCAAGAGACCCAGTACTTC; CDR3aa: CASRTLGPRGQETQYF
v_gene: TRBV7-9; abundance: .; j_gene: TRBJ2-1; d_gene: .; CDR3nt: TGTGCCAGCAGCTTGGACACCTCCTACAATGAGCAGTTCTTC; CDR3aa: CASSLDTSYNEQFF
v_gene: TRBV14; abundance: few; j_gene: TRBJ2-5; d_gene: .; CDR3nt: TGTGCCAGCAGCCAAGACCTAGGGGAGACCCAGTACTTC; CDR3aa: CASSQDLGETQYF
v_gene: TRBV7-6; abundance: few; j_gene: TRBJ2-7; d_gene: TRBD1; CDR3nt: TGTGCCAGCAGCTTCCTAGGACAGGGGATCCTTGACGAGCAGTACTTC; CDR3aa: CASSFLGQGILDEQYF
v_gene: TRBV7-2; abundance: .; j_gene: TRBJ2-7; d_gene: TRBD1; CDR3nt: TGTGCCACCTCTAACCGACAGGGGTACTACGAGCAGTACTTC; CDR3aa: CATSNRQGYYEQYF
v_gene: TRBV2; abundance: few; j_gene: TRBJ2-7; d_gene: TRBD2; CDR3nt: TGTGCCAGCAGTGTATCGGCTAGCGGGAGGGAGGCCTACGAGCAGTACTTC; CDR3aa: CASSVSASGREAYEQYF
v_gene: TRBV5-1; abundance: .; j_gene: TRBJ1-1; d_gene: .; CDR3nt: TGCGCCAGCAGCTTGAACAGGAATCCCGGCGACACTGAAGCTTTCTTT; CDR3aa: CASSLNRNPGDTEAFF
v_gene: TRBV2; abundance: .; j_gene: TRBJ2-3; d_gene: .; CDR3nt: TGTGCCAGCTACGGGGGAGATACGCAGTATTTT; CDR3aa: CASYGGDTQYF
v_gene: TRBV7-9; abundance: .; j_gene: TRBJ2-5; d_gene: .; CDR3nt: TGTGCCAGCAGCCATGACTGGTGGGAGACCCAGTACTTC; CDR3aa: CASSHDWWETQYF
v_gene: TRBV5-1; abundance: few; j_gene: TRBJ2-7; d_gene: .; CDR3nt: TGCGCCAGCAGCTCCAGGGGGGAGACCTACGAGCAGTACTTC; CDR3aa: CASSSRGETYEQYF
v_gene: TRBV4-1; abundance: few; j_gene: TRBJ2-3; d_gene: .; CDR3nt: TGCGCCAGCAGCCAATCGGCGGGAACCACAGATACGCAGTATTTT; CDR3aa: CASSQSAGTTDTQYF
v_gene: TRBV11-3; abundance: few; j_gene: TRBJ2-7; d_gene: TRBD1; CDR3nt: TGTGCCAGCAGCCGGACAGGGCTAGACGAGCAGTACTTC; CDR3aa: CASSRTGLDEQYF
v_gene: TRBV12-3/TRBV12-4; abundance: few; j_gene: TRBJ2-1; d_gene: .; CDR3nt: TGTGCCAGCAGTCGGACTGAATATGAGCAGTTCTTC; CDR3aa: CASSRTEYEQFF
v_gene: TRBV7-9; abundance: many; j_gene: TRBJ2-3; d_gene: .; CDR3nt: TGTGCCAGCAGCTTAACCGGGAGCTCAACAGATACGCAGTATTTT; CDR3aa: CASSLTGSSTDTQYF
v_gene: TRBV5-6; abundance: .; j_gene: TRBJ1-1; d_gene: .; CDR3nt: TGTGCCAGCAGCTTGGAAGGGGGTCGGACTGAAGTTTTCTTT; CDR3aa: CASSLEGGRTEVFF
v_gene: TRBV10-2; abundance: .; j_gene: TRBJ2-7; d_gene: TRBD1; CDR3nt: TGCGCCAGCGGTCGGGGACAGGGCTACGAGCAGTACTTC; CDR3aa: CASGRGQGYEQYF
v_gene: TRBV5-1; abundance: few; j_gene: TRBJ2-5; d_gene: .; CDR3nt: TGCGCCAGCAGCTCGCCGTTTCCCGGCGCGGCGCAAGAGACCCAGTACTTC; CDR3aa: CASSSPFPGAAQETQYF
v_gene: TRBV5-1; abundance: .; j_gene: TRBJ1-6; d_gene: .; CDR3nt: TGCGCCAGCAGCACTTCGGGCCTTGAGTCACCCCTCCACTTT; CDR3aa: CASSTSGLESPLHF
v_gene: TRBV19; abundance: many; j_gene: TRBJ2-1; d_gene: .; CDR3nt: TGTGCCAGTAGTATAGATGCAGGTTCCGGGGATGAGCAGTTCTTC; CDR3aa: CASSIDAGSGDEQFF
v_gene: TRBV11-2; abundance: .; j_gene: TRBJ1-6; d_gene: .; CDR3nt: TGTGCCAGCAGCTTAGGGGGTTCACCCCTCCACTTT; CDR3aa: CASSLGGSPLHF
v_gene: TRBV29-1; abundance: many; j_gene: TRBJ1-2; d_gene: .; CDR3nt: TGCAGCGTCGCTGAGACAGCCTACTATGGCTACACCTTC; CDR3aa: CSVAETAYYGYTF
v_gene: TRBV6-2/TRBV6-3; abundance: .; j_gene: TRBJ2-3; d_gene: .; CDR3nt: TGTGCCAGCAGTTACCCGGATACGCAGTATTTT; CDR3aa: CASSYPDTQYF
v_gene: TRBV24-1; abundance: .; j_gene: TRBJ2-3; d_gene: .; CDR3nt: TGTGCCACCAGCGGAGGGTCCATCTGGCGGGATACGCAGTATTTT; CDR3aa: CATSGGSIWRDTQYF
v_gene: TRBV13; abundance: many; j_gene: TRBJ2-7; d_gene: TRBD1; CDR3nt: TGTGCCAGCAGCCCTGGACAGGGGTTCAACGAGCAGTACTTC; CDR3aa: CASSPGQGFNEQYF
v_gene: TRBV3-1; abundance: .; j_gene: TRBJ1-1; d_gene: .; CDR3nt: TGTGCCAGCAGTCAAGCCGGACAGCCGAACACTGAAGCTTTCTTT; CDR3aa: CASSQAGQPNTEAFF
v_gene: TRBV6-1; abundance: few; j_gene: TRBJ2-1; d_gene: .; CDR3nt: TGTGCCAGCAGTGAAAATATATTCACAGCCTACAATGAGCAGTTCTTC; CDR3aa: CASSENIFTAYNEQFF
v_gene: TRBV7-9; abundance: few; j_gene: TRBJ2-5; d_gene: .; CDR3nt: TGTGCCAGCAGCACCTGGAAGGGGGAAGAGACCCAGTACTTC; CDR3aa: CASSTWKGEETQYF